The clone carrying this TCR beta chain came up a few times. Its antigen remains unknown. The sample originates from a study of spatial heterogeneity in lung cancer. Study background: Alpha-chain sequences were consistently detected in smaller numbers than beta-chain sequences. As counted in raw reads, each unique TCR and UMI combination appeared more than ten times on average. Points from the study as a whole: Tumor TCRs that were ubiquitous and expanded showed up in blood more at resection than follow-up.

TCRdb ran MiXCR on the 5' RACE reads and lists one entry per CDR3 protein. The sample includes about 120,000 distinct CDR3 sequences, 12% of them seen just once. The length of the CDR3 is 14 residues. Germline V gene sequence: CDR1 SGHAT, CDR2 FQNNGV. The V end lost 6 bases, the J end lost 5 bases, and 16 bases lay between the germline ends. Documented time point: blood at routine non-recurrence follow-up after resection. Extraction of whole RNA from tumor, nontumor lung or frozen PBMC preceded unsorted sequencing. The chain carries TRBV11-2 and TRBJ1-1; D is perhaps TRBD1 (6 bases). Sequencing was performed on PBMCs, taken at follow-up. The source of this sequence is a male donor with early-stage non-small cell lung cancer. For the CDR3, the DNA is TGTGCCAGCAGTACAGTTACAGGGTTTACTGAAGCTTTCTTT. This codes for CASSTVTGFTEAFF.